This T cell receptor beta chain was profiled in a study of blood T cells in healthy people across ages. With respect to this clonotype: Its specificity is not known.

General observations from the study: Naive and antigen-experienced cells were not separated, limiting conclusive comparison.

Per germline, CDR1 KGHDR and CDR2 SFDVKD. V was clipped by 7 bases and J by 4 bases; unmatched bases: 9. This CDR3 comprises 15 residues. The use of a sample-barcoded 5' primer and a J-beta primer mix characterized a second PCR of roughly 7 to 12 cycles. TCRdb processed the 5' RACE reads anew with MiXCR; each CDR3 protein has one entry. The data hold around 750,000 distinct CDR3 sequences, with about 53% observed a single time. The V call is TRBV24-1, the J call TRBJ2-5, with TRBD2 matching over 9 bases. The clonotype comes from an elderly man in good health. What was sequenced was blood. This CDR3 is CATSPPGLARETQYF. The CDR3 DNA sequence: TGTGCCACCAGCCCACCGGGACTAGCTCGAGAGACCCAGTACTTC.